These T cell receptor beta chains were read from a single sample in a study of blood T cell repertoires in COVID-19. Repertoires were generated with immunoSEQ multiplex PCR, while TCRdb's copy carries only in-frame clones and drops some. The repertoire holds 170,000 or so clones, with approximately 80% as singletons. The sequencing sample was made of peripheral blood. All receptors come from a woman between 55 and 75 years old with acute or convalescent COVID-19. CDR3s include the opening cysteine and the closing phenylalanine or tryptophan. Each record gives: CDR3 DNA, CDR3 protein, J gene, clone size, D gene, CDR3 length, V gene. A D gene is named only where the DNA matches it firmly. The size of a clone is reported for some rows only, either as once, few or many, or as a class for expanded clones.

TGTGCCAGCAGTTACTCGCCGACGGGACTAGCGGGGGGGAATGAGCAGTTCTTC,CASSYSPTGLAGGNEQFF,TRBJ2-1,.,TRBD2,18,TRBV6-2/TRBV6-3
TGTGCCAGCAGCGGGCCTAGGGGCGTATCGGACATTTGGAATTCACCCCTCCACTTT,CASSGPRGVSDIWNSPLHF,TRBJ1-6,.,.,19,TRBV7-2
TGCGCCAGCAGCTTGGGGCCTAGCGGGGGCCAAGAGACCCAGTACTTC,CASSLGPSGGQETQYF,TRBJ2-5,once,TRBD2,16,TRBV5-1
TGCGCCAGCAGCCAAGATCTGGCAGGGGATGGAAACACCATATATTTT,CASSQDLAGDGNTIYF,TRBJ1-3,.,.,16,TRBV4-3
TGTGCCAGCAGTTACGGCGGCACTTATTCACCCCTCCACTTT,CASSYGGTYSPLHF,TRBJ1-6,.,.,14,TRBV6-6
TGTGCCAGCAGTTCGTCGGACAGCGCTCCGAGGGGCTACACCTTC,CASSSSDSAPRGYTF,TRBJ1-2,.,.,15,TRBV6-5
TGTGCCAGCAGCTACCAACCGGGTGGAGGACAGCCCCAGCATTTT,CASSYQPGGGQPQHF,TRBJ1-5,.,.,15,TRBV5-4
TGTGCCAGCAGTGCGGACAGGGGGCGGGATGGCTACACCTTC,CASSADRGRDGYTF,TRBJ1-2,.,TRBD1,14,TRBV6-4
TGTGCCACCAGTGACCACACCGTGCCCTACGAGCAGTACTTC,CATSDHTVPYEQYF,TRBJ2-7,.,.,14,TRBV24-1
TGTGCCAGCAGGAGACAGGGGAACAATGAGCAGTTCTTC,CASRRQGNNEQFF,TRBJ2-1,.,TRBD1,13,TRBV6-4
TGTGCCAGTAGCCCGGGACAGGTGAACACCGGGGAGCTGTTTTTT,CASSPGQVNTGELFF,TRBJ2-2,.,TRBD1,15,TRBV19
TGTGCCAGCAACACGCGGGAGGGTAGCAATCAGCCCCAGCATTTT,CASNTREGSNQPQHF,TRBJ1-5,.,.,15,TRBV2
TGTGCCAGCAGCTTGGGACAGGTTCGGTCTGGAAACACCATATATTTT,CASSLGQVRSGNTIYF,TRBJ1-3,.,TRBD1,16,TRBV11-1
TGTGCCAGCTCACACCCCAGTTGGCTAGGATGGAATGAAAAACTGTTTTTT,CASSHPSWLGWNEKLFF,TRBJ1-4,.,.,17,TRBV18
TGCGCCAGCAGCTCGGAGGGAGGGGTCTCACCCCTCCACTTT,CASSSEGGVSPLHF,TRBJ1-6,.,.,14,TRBV5-1
TGTGCCAGCAGTTTGACAGGTGAAGCTTTCTTT,CASSLTGEAFF,TRBJ1-1,.,.,11,TRBV12-3/TRBV12-4
TGTGCCAGTAGTTCAGGGGGCGGCACTGAAGCTTTCTTT,CASSSGGGTEAFF,TRBJ1-1,.,TRBD1,13,TRBV19